This TCR beta chain was sequenced in a study of T cell responses to AZD1222 COVID-19 vaccine. Broader study findings: Per reports, nearly half of all spike-specific TCRs target regions that are unmutated in variants. Donors skewed white British and female; clonal diversity was possibly underestimated. In all cases, repertoires were sampled only after the peak T cell response.

As regards this clone: As yet, its antigen is unknown.

Method: immunoSEQ multiplex PCR; TCRdb's copy keeps in-frame clones and lacks some. In the table there are about 110,000 clones, roughly 86% of which are singletons. V gave up 7 bases and J gave up 5 bases; unmatched junction bases: 6. The CDR3 covers 14 residues. Germline V gives CDR1 MNHEY, CDR2 SVGAGI. The receptor was isolated from an adult who received the AZD1222 COVID-19 vaccine. The starting material was peripheral blood, obtained 28 days after the second AZD1222 dose. This sequence joins TRBV6-5 and TRBJ2-2, with 8 bases aligning to TRBD1. CDR3 loop: CASTQTGETGELFF. CDR3 nucleotide sequence: TGTGCCAGCACGCAGACAGGGGAGACCGGGGAGCTGTTTTTT.